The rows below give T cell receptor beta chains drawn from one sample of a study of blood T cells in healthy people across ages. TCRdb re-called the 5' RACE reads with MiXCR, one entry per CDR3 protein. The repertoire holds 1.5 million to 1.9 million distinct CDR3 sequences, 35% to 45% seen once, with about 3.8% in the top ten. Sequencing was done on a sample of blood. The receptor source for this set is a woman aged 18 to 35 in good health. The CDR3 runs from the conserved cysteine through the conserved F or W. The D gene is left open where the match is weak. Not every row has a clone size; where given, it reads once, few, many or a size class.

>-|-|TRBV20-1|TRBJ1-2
TGCAGTGCTAGGGCCCACGAGAACTATGGCTACACCTTC
CSARAHENYGYTF
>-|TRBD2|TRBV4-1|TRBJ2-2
TGCGCCAGCAGCCAAGATCCTCCTAGCGGGAAGACCACCGGGGAGCTGTTTTTT
CASSQDPPSGKTTGELFF
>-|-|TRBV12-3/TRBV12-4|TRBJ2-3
TGTGCCAGCAGTCCCGACTGGACAGATACGCAGTATTTT
CASSPDWTDTQYF
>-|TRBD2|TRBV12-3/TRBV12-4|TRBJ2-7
TGTGCCAGCAGTTTTTTCGGGGGGGCGCACGAGCAGTACTTC
CASSFFGGAHEQYF
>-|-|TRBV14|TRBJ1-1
TGTGCCAGCAGCCAAGGTGGGCCGTGGGCTGAAGCTTTCTTT
CASSQGGPWAEAFF
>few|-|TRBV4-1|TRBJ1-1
TGCGCCAGCAGGTTCAGAACTGAAGCTTTCTTT
CASRFRTEAFF
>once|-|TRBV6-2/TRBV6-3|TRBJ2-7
TGTGCCAGCAGTTACTCCCGGGCATACTACGAGCAGTACTTC
CASSYSRAYYEQYF
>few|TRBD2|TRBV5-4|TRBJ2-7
TGTGCCAGCAGGCCAGGACTAGCGGGAATCTCCTACGAGCAGTACTTC
CASRPGLAGISYEQYF
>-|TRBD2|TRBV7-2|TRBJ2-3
TGTGCCAGCAGCTTAGGTGGTAGCGGGGACGATACGCAGTATTTT
CASSLGGSGDDTQYF
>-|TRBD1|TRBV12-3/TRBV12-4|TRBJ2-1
TGTGCCAGCAGTCAATCCTACTTTACGGACAGGAGCAATGAGCAGTTCTTC
CASSQSYFTDRSNEQFF
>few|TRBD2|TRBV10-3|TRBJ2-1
TGTGCCATCAGTGGAACTAGCGGGAGGAGTGAGCAGTTCTTC
CAISGTSGRSEQFF
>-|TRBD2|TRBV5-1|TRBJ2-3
TGCGCCAGCAGCTTTGGAGCGGGGAGCACAGATACGCAGTATTTT
CASSFGAGSTDTQYF
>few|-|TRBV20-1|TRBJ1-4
TGCAGTGCTAATAGACAGCCAACTAATGAAAAACTGTTTTTT
CSANRQPTNEKLFF
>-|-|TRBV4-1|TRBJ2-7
TGCGCCAGCAGCCAAGAGCGGCAGGGGTCCTACGAGCAGTACTTC
CASSQERQGSYEQYF
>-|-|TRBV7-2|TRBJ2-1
TGTGCCAGCAGCTTTCTGGACTGCCAAGAGACCCAGTTCTTC
CASSFLDCQETQFF
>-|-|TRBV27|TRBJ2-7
TGTGCCAGCAGTGGGTCCAAGGGTCCCTACGAGCAGTACTTC
CASSGSKGPYEQYF
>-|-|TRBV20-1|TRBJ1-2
TGCAGTGCTAGAGTTACAGGAGGGGTATATGGCTACACCTTC
CSARVTGGVYGYTF
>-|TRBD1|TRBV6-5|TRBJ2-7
TGTGCCAGCAGAGTCCAGGACAGGTACAATGAGCAGTACTTC
CASRVQDRYNEQYF
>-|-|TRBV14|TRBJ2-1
TGTGCCAGCAGCCAAGATAGGCCGAGAATCTACAATGAGCAGTTCTTC
CASSQDRPRIYNEQFF
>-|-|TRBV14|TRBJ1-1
TGTGCCAGCAGCCAAGCTGGGTTTGCGAACACTGAAGCTTTCTTT
CASSQAGFANTEAFF
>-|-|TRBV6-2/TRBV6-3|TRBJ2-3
TGTGCCAGCAGTTACCCCCGGGGATCTCTAGATACGCAGTATTTT
CASSYPRGSLDTQYF
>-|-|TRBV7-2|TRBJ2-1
TGTGCCAGCAGCTTAGCCCGGGAGGAGCAGTTCTTC
CASSLAREEQFF
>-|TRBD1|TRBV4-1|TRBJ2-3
TGCGCCAGTCGAGCCGGGACAGGCCTTAGCACAGATACGCAGTATTTT
CASRAGTGLSTDTQYF
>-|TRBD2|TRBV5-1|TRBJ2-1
TGCGCCAGCAGGGATAGCGGGGGTTCTCCCTACAATGAGCAGTTCTTC
CASRDSGGSPYNEQFF
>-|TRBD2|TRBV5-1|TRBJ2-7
TGCGCCAGCAGCGACCCAACTAGCGGGAGAACTAGTAGCCACGAGCAGTACTTC
CASSDPTSGRTSSHEQYF
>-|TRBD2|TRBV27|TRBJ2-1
TGTGCCAGCAGTGCCCGCGGGAGGGCCAATGAGCAGTTCTTC
CASSARGRANEQFF